The present T cell receptor (beta chain) was sequenced within a study of cytotoxic CD8 clonotypes in ibrutinib-treated CLL. Broader study findings: Progressing and sustained-remission patients had different sampling times.

TCRdb's copy holds only in-frame clones and misses some; the assay was immunoSEQ multiplex PCR. Of 15,000 to 20,000 clones listed, about 70% were seen once; the top ten hold under 20%. The trim removed 6 bases at V and 5 bases at J, leaving 15 bases unmatched. Germline values: CDR1 MDHEN, CDR2 SYDVKM. The CDR3 extends over 16 amino acids. Concerning this clone: The antigen is unknown.

This TCR came from a human donor with chronic lymphocytic leukemia. The chain joins TRBV28 to TRBJ1-2; 7 nucleotides match TRBD1. The source was PBMCs, collected before ibrutinib treatment. The CDR3 DNA sequence: TGTGCCAGCAGCGAATCCCGACAGGGCTGGGGGTATGGCTACACCTTC. Translating gives CASSESRQGWGYGYTF.